The 12 T cell receptor beta chains in this list originate from one sample, sequenced in a study of early T cells in non-severe SARS-CoV-2 infection. MiXCR, applied by TCRdb to the 5' RACE reads, yields one record per CDR3 protein. The sample has about 58,000 distinct CDR3 sequences; roughly 8% are singletons. The material sequenced was whole blood. All receptors derive from an adult who was a healthcare worker with PCR-confirmed SARS-CoV-2 infection or an uninfected control (not recorded which).

The chain combines TRBV5-4 with TRBJ2-2, with 8 bases aligning to TRBD2. Germline V gives CDR1 SGHNT, CDR2 YYREEE (reference sequence). J lost 1 base, V lost 6 bases, and 8 bases had no gene match. There are 16 residues in the CDR3. The DNA for the CDR3 is TGTGCCAGCACTCGCACGGGAGGGTGGAACACCGGGGAGCTGTTTTTT. Translation: CASTRTGGWNTGELFF.

This clonotype was observed a handful of times. The chain uses TRBV30 and TRBJ1-1, with 7 positions matching TRBD1. J was trimmed by 5 bases and V by 5 bases; bases with no gene match: 2. Germline V gene lookup returns CDR1 GTSNPN and CDR2 SVGIG (reference sequence). There are 11 residues in the CDR3. The CDR3 nucleotides read TGTGCCTGGGGGACAGCGACTGAAGCTTTCTTT. Amino acids: CAWGTATEAFF.

The table lists this clonotype with many counts. This chain connects TRBV5-5 to TRBJ2-7, with TRBD2 identical over 9 bases. The germline CDR1 and CDR2 sequences are SGHKS and YYEKEE (reference sequence). J lost 2 bases, V lost 0 bases, and 6 bases had no gene match. The CDR3 contains 16 residues. This CDR3 reads CASSLGLAGLTYEQYF. CDR3 bases: TGTGCCAGCAGCTTGGGGCTAGCGGGACTTACCTACGAGCAGTACTTC.

In regard to this clonotype: This may come from a read error, since a much larger clone is one base off. The rearrangement joins TRBV20-1 to TRBJ2-1, with no clear D. The V gene's germline CDR1 is DFQATT and CDR2 SNEGSKA (reference sequence). This CDR3 region has 15 residues. CDR3 amino acids: CRASRAEKIKDEQFF. The CDR3 coding sequence is TGCAGAGCTAGTCGCGCGGAGAAAATCAAAGATGAGCAGTTCTTC.

This clonotype has a count of ten or more. The rearrangement links TRBV7-2 to TRBJ2-3; TRBD2 aligns across 10 bases. The germline CDR1 and CDR2 sequences are SGHTA and FQGNSA. With V trimmed by 7 bases and J by 2 bases, 9 bases remained unmatched. This CDR3 comprises 16 residues. The CDR3 DNA reads as TGTGCCAGCACCAGGCTAGCGGGAGCACCCACAGATACGCAGTATTTT. It yields the protein CASTRLAGAPTDTQYF. Full variable domain (missing parts from reference TRBV7-2 and TRBJ2-3): GAGVSQSPSNKVTEKGKDVELRCDPISGHTALYWYRQSLGQGLEFLIYFQGNSAPDKSGLPSDRFSAERTGGSVSTLTIQRTQQEDSAVYLCASTRLAGAPTDTQYFGPGTRLTVL.

There are many counts of this clonotype. The chain recombines TRBV29-1 with TRBJ2-3; D is possibly TRBD2 (5 bases). Deletions cut 6 bases from V and 5 bases from J, with 21 bases between. The germline V gene has CDR1 SQVTM and CDR2 ANQGSEA. The CDR3 consists of 15 residues. The CDR3 nucleotides are TGCAGCGTCCTCTACGCCGGGGTTGGGATAGATACGCAGTATTTT. It specifies CSVLYAGVGIDTQYF.

A few counts support this clonotype. The V gene is TRBV19, the J gene TRBJ2-4, with D perhaps TRBD2 (6 bases). CDR3 length equals 15 residues. CDR1 is LNHDA and CDR2 is SQIVND in the germline V gene (reference sequence). V lost 5 bases and J 0 bases, leaving 11 bases between the germline ends. In nucleotides, the CDR3 is TGTGCCAGTAGTGCGGCTAGCGCAGCCAAAAACATTCAGTACTTC. Residues: CASSAASAAKNIQYF. The full variable domain, its missing parts supplied by reference TRBV19 and TRBJ2-4, is DGGITQSPKYLFRKEGQNVTLSCEQNLNHDAMYWYRQDPGQGLRLIYYSQIVNDFQKGDIAEGYSVSREKKESFPLTVTSAQKNPTAFYLCASSAASAAKNIQYFGAGTRLSVL.

This clonotype came up many times. This chain joins TRBV20-1 and TRBJ2-3; 14 bases map to TRBD2. V was pared by 5 bases and J by 8 bases, with 9 bases of the junction left unmatched. Germline V gene lookup returns CDR1 DFQATT and CDR2 SNEGSKA (reference sequence). CDR3 size: 15 residues. The CDR3: CSAPMTSGRARTQYF. The CDR3 region has the DNA TGCAGTGCTCCCATGACTAGCGGGAGGGCTCGTACGCAGTATTTT.

This clonotype has at least ten counts. The V and J genes are TRBV18 and TRBJ1-1; maybe TRBD1 (5 bases). Germline CDR1 and CDR2: KGHSH and LQKENI. The V end lost 2 bases, the J end lost 1 base, and 8 bases lay between the germline ends. The CDR3 has 14 residues. The CDR3 nucleotides read TGTGCCAGCTCACCAAGGGGACGGAACACTGAAGCTTTCTTT. Residues: CASSPRGRNTEAFF.

This clonotype was seen a few times. The genes are TRBV11-2 and TRBJ1-6; D unclear. With 1 base removed from V and 6 bases from J, the gap between germline ends came to 7 bases. CDR3 size: 14 residues. Germline V gene sequence: CDR1 SGHAT, CDR2 FQNNGV. CDR3 in DNA: TGTGCCAGCAGCTTAGTACTCACTAATTCACCCCTCCACTTT. Translation gives CASSLVLTNSPLHF. The full variable domain, completed using reference TRBV11-2 and TRBJ1-6, is EAGVAQSPRYKIIEKRQSVAFWCNPISGHATLYWYQQILGQGPKLLIQFQNNGVVDDSQLPKDRFSAERLKGVDSTLKIQPAKLEDSAVYLCASSLVLTNSPLHFGNGTRLTVT.

This clonotype was counted at least ten times. This chain joins TRBV20-1 and TRBJ2-5; D is unclear. V lost 3 bases and J 2 bases, leaving 1 base between the germline ends. This CDR3 region has 10 residues. Per germline, CDR1 DFQATT and CDR2 SNEGSKA (reference sequence). CDR3 region: CSASQETQYF. The CDR3 nucleotides are TGCAGTGCTAGTCAAGAGACCCAGTACTTC.

This clonotype was seen at least ten times. The chain links TRBV5-5 to TRBJ1-1; D is ambiguous. CDR3 size: 13 residues. V was cut by 0 bases and J by 2 bases, with 5 bases left in between. Germline V lookup: CDR1 SGHKS, CDR2 YYEKEE (reference sequence). The CDR3 nucleotides read TGTGCCAGCAGCTTGGAGGTTAACACTGAAGCTTTCTTT. Its protein product is CASSLEVNTEAFF.